The rows below give T cell receptor beta chains drawn from one sample of a study of T cell repertoires in cytomegalovirus infection. TCRdb recomputed calls from the reads with MiXCR, one row per CDR3 protein. The sample comprises approximately 250,000 distinct CDR3 sequences, approximately 9.1% of which are singletons, and more than 13% rests with the top ten. Sequenced input: PBMCs. These receptors originate from a human donor in good health (CMV status not recorded). Some clones in this sample may be carry-over from other donors' samples. The CDR3 runs from the conserved cysteine through the conserved F or W. A D gene is named only where the DNA matches it firmly. The listing skips clone size in some rows; elsewhere it reads once, few, many or a size class.

V,J,size,D,CDR3,DNA
TRBV28,TRBJ2-2,few,NA,CATLIQINTGELFF,TGTGCCACATTAATCCAGATAAACACCGGGGAGCTGTTTTTT
TRBV12-3/TRBV12-4,TRBJ1-4,NA,NA,CASSLVAREKLFF,TGTGCCAGCAGTTTAGTGGCGCGCGAAAAACTGTTTTTT
TRBV4-1,TRBJ2-7,many,NA,CASSQDAQGGGYEQYF,TGCGCCAGCAGCCAAGACGCACAGGGAGGGGGATACGAGCAGTACTTC
TRBV7-2,TRBJ1-2,many,TRBD1,CASSLPGTGRGYTF,TGTGCCAGCAGCTTACCCGGGACAGGGAGGGGCTACACCTTC
TRBV29-1,TRBJ2-5,few,NA,CSVGDRAQETQYF,TGCAGCGTGGGGGACCGAGCTCAAGAGACCCAGTACTTC
TRBV19,TRBJ1-4,NA,NA,CARQRTNEKLFF,TGTGCCCGGCAGAGGACTAATGAAAAACTGTTTTTT
TRBV7-3,TRBJ2-7,many,NA,CASSSQGGISEQYF,TGTGCCAGCAGCTCCCAGGGGGGGATCTCCGAGCAGTACTTC
TRBV12-3/TRBV12-4,TRBJ1-1,few,NA,CASSSSLAGAEAFF,TGTGCCAGCAGTTCCTCCTTGGCGGGGGCTGAAGCTTTCTTT
TRBV11-2,TRBJ2-2,many,TRBD1,CASRTGTANTGELFF,TGTGCCAGCAGAACCGGGACAGCGAACACCGGGGAGCTGTTTTTT
TRBV7-2,TRBJ1-1,many,NA,CASSRASGAVTEAFF,TGTGCCAGCAGCCGAGCCTCAGGGGCGGTCACTGAAGCTTTCTTT